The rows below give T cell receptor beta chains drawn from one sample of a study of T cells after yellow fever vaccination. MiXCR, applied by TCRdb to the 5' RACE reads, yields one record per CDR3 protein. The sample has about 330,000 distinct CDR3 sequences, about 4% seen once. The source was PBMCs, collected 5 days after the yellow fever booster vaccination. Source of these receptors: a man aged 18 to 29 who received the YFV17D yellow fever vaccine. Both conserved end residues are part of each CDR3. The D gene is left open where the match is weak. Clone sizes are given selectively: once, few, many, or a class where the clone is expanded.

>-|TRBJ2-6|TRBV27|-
CASSPSPAIRASGANVLTF
TGTGCCAGCAGTCCCAGCCCGGCAATAAGGGCCTCTGGGGCCAACGTCCTGACTTTC
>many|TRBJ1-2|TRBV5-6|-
CASSLTPTGDGYTF
TGTGCCAGCAGCTTGACCCCGACAGGAGACGGCTACACCTTC
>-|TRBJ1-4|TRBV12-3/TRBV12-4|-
CASRPPGSYEKLFF
TGTGCCAGCAGGCCACCGGGATCGTACGAAAAACTGTTTTTT
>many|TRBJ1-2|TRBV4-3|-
CASSQDWGVSGYTF
TGCGCCAGCAGCCAAGATTGGGGAGTAAGTGGCTACACCTTC
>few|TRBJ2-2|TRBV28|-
CASIPITNTGELFF
TGTGCCAGCATTCCGATTACGAACACCGGGGAGCTGTTTTTT
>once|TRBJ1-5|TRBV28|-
CASSSRGNQPQHF
TGTGCCAGCAGTAGCAGGGGTAATCAGCCCCAGCATTTT
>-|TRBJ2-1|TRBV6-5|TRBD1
CASSYIGQGANEQFF
TGTGCCAGCAGTTACATAGGACAGGGGGCGAATGAGCAGTTCTTC
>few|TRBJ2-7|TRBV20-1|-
CSARDSPYEQYF
TGCAGTGCTAGGGACAGCCCCTACGAGCAGTACTTC
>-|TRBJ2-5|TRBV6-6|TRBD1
CASTSFEGGAETQYF
TGTGCCAGCACCTCTTTCGAAGGGGGCGCAGAGACCCAGTACTTC
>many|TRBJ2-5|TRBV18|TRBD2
CASSPVAGGGETQYF
TGTGCCAGCTCACCAGTAGCGGGCGGGGGAGAGACCCAGTACTTC